This TCR beta chain was obtained from a study of T cells in Graves' hyperthyroidism and ophthalmopathy. Trimming removed 5 bases from V and 5 bases from J, with 9 bases in between. This CDR3 contains 12 residues. Looked up from germline, CDR1 is SNHLY and CDR2 is FYNNEI. Study-wide findings and caveats: Model output signaled ophthalmopathy a median roughly 6.5 months ahead of onset. Ophthalmopathy was separated from stable hyperthyroidism by a 13 V-J model.

Over 18 months, lack of ophthalmopathy progression marked Graves' hyperthyroidism as stable. A patient was excluded if there was uncontrolled infection, other autoimmune disease, pregnancy or lactation. This clonotype was detected many times. What it recognizes is unknown. Amplification targeted TCR beta CDR3 regions from RNA transcripts. An initial round of RT-PCR targeting the TCR CDR3 relied on the HTBI primer set. TCRdb reprocessed the multiplex PCR reads with MiXCR, giving one entry per CDR3 protein. The repertoire holds hundreds of thousands of distinct CDR3 sequences, roughly 15% seen once, with approximately 3.8% in the top ten.

The rearrangement joins TRBV2 to TRBJ2-5; no definite D call. This TCR was recovered from a woman younger than 45 with Graves' hyperthyroidism. The sequenced sample was blood. The CDR3 sequence: CASSTYQETQYF. The CDR3 DNA reads TGTGCCAGCAGTACGTATCAGGAGACCCAGTACTTC.